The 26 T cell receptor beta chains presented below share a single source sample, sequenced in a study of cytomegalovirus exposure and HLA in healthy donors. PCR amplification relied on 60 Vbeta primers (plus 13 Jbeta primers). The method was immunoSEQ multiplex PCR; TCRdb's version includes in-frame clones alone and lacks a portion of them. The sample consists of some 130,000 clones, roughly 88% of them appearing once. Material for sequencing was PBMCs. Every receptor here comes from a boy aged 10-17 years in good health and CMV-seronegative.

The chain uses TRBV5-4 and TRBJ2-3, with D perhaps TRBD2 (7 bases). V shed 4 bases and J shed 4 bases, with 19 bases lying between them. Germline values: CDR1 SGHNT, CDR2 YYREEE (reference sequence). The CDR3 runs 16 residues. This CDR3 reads CASSPRGQVVADTQYF. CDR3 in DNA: TGTGCCAGCAGCCCGCGGGGGCAGGTTGTGGCAGATACGCAGTATTTT. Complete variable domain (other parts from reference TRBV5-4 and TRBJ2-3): ETGVTQSPTHLIKTRGQQVTLRCSSQSGHNTVSWYQQALGQGPQFIFQYYREEENGRGNFPPRFSGLQFPNYSSELNVNALELDDSALYLCASSPRGQVVADTQYFGPGTRLTVL.

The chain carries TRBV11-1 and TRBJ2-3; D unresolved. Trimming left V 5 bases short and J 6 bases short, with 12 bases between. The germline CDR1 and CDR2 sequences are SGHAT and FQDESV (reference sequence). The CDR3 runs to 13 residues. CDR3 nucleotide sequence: TGTGCCAGCAGCCAAGAGGAGCCCGATACGCAGTATTTT. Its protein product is CASSQEEPDTQYF.

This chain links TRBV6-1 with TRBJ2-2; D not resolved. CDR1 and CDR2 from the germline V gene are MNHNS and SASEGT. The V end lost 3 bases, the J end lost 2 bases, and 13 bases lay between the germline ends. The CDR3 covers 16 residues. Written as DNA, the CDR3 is TGTGCCAGCAGTGAGCCCAGTGCCGTAAACACCGGGGAGCTGTTTTTT. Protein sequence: CASSEPSAVNTGELFF.

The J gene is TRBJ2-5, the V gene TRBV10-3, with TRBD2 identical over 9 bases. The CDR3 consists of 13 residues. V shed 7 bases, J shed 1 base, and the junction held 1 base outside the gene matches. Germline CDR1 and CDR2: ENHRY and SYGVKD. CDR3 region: CAIKAGGQETQYF. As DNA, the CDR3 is TGTGCCATCAAAGCGGGGGGCCAAGAGACCCAGTACTTC.

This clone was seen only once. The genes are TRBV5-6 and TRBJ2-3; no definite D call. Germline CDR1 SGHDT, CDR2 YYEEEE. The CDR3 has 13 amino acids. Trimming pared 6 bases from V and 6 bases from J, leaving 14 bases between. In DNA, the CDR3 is TGTGCCAGCACCCTTGCTCGGTGGGATACGCAGTATTTT. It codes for CASTLARWDTQYF.

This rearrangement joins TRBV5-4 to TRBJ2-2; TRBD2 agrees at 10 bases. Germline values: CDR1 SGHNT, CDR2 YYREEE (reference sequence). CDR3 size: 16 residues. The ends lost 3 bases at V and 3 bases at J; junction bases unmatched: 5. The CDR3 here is CASSSKREGYTGELFF. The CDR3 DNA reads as TGTGCCAGCAGCTCCAAGCGGGAGGGCTACACCGGGGAGCTGTTTTTT. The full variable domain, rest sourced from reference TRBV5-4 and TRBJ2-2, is ETGVTQSPTHLIKTRGQQVTLRCSSQSGHNTVSWYQQALGQGPQFIFQYYREEENGRGNFPPRFSGLQFPNYSSELNVNALELDDSALYLCASSSKREGYTGELFFGEGSRLTVL.

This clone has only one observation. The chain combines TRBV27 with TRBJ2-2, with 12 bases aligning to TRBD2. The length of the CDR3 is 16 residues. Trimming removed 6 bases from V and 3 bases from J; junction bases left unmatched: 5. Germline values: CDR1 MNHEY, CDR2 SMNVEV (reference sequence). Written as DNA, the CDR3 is TGTGCCAGCAGGCCGACTAGCGGGAGATACACCGGGGAGCTGTTTTTT. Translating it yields CASRPTSGRYTGELFF.

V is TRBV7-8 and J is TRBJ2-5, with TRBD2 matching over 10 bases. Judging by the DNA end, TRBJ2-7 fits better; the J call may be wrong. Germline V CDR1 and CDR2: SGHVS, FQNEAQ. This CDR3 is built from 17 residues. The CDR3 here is CASSLAFATSGLYEQYF. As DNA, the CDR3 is TGTGCCAGCAGCTTAGCGTTTGCGACTAGCGGGCTCTACGAGCAGTACTTC.

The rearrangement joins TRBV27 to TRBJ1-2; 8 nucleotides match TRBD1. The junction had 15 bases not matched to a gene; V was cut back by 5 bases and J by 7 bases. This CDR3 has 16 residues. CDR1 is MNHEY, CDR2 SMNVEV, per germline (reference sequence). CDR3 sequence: CASSIIGGQERSGYTF. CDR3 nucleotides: TGTGCCAGCAGTATCATTGGGGGACAGGAGAGAAGTGGCTACACCTTC.

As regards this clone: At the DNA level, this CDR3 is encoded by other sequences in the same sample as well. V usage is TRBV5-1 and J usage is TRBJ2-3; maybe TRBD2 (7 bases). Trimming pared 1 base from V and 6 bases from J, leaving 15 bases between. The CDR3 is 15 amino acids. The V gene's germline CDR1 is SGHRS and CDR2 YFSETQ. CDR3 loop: CASSLSGGAGDTQYF. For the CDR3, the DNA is TGCGCCAGCAGCTTGAGTGGGGGGGCCGGGGATACGCAGTATTTT.

This chain's CDR3 is CASSLFGGRGGNQPQHF. The CDR3 DNA sequence: TGTGCCAGCAGCTTGTTCGGGGGGCGCGGGGGCAATCAGCCCCAGCATTTT. V is TRBV5-8 and J is TRBJ1-5; D may be TRBD1 (6 bases). Germline assignment: CDR1 SGHTS and CDR2 YDEGEE. Trimming took off 1 base at V and 2 bases at J, with 16 bases between the two ends. The CDR3 extends over 17 amino acids. Drawing the rest from reference TRBV5-8 and TRBJ1-5, the complete variable domain is EAGVTQSPTHLIKTRGQQATLRCSPISGHTSVYWYQQALGLGLQFLLWYDEGEERNRGNFPPRFSGRQFPNYSSELNVNALELEDSALYLCASSLFGGRGGNQPQHFGDGTRLSIL.

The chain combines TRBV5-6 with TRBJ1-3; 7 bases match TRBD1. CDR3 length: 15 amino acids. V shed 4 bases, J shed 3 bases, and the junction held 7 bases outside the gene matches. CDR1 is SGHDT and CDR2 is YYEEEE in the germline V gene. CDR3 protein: CASSLDREYGNTIYF. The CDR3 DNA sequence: TGTGCCAGCAGCCTTGACAGGGAATATGGAAACACCATATATTTT.

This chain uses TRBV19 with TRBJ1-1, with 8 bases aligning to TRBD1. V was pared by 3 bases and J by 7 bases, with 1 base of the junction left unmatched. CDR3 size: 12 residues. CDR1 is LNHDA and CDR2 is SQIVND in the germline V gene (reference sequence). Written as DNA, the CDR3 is TGTGCCAGTAGTATCACAGGGGGTGAAGCTTTCTTT. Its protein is CASSITGGEAFF.

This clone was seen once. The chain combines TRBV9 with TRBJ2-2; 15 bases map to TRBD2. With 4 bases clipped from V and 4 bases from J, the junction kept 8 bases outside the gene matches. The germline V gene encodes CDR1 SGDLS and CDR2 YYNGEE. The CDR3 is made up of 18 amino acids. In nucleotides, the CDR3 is TGTGCCAGCAGCTCCCGGACTAGCGGGGGGGCAGGCACCGGGGAGCTGTTTTTT. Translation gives CASSSRTSGGAGTGELFF.

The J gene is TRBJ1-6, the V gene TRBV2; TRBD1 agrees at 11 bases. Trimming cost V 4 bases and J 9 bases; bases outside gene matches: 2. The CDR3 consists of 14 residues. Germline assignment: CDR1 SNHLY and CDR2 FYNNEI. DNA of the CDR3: TGTGCCAGCAGTGGGACAGGGGGCGGTTCACCCCTCCACTTT. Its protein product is CASSGTGGGSPLHF.

Written as DNA, the CDR3 is TGTGCCAGCAGTTTATGGGGACAGGGGGCGAGCACAGATACGCAGTATTTT. It specifies CASSLWGQGASTDTQYF. This chain uses TRBV27 with TRBJ2-3; 12 nucleotides agree with TRBD1. V gave up 1 base and J gave up 0 bases; unmatched junction bases: 2. The CDR3 contains 17 residues. Germline CDR1 reads MNHEY; CDR2 reads SMNVEV (reference sequence).

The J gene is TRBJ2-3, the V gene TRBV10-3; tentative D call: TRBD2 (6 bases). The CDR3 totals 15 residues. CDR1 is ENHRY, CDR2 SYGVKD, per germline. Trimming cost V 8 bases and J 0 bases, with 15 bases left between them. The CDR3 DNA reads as TGTGCCATCCAACTAGGGACTTATAGCACAGATACGCAGTATTTT. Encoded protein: CAIQLGTYSTDTQYF.

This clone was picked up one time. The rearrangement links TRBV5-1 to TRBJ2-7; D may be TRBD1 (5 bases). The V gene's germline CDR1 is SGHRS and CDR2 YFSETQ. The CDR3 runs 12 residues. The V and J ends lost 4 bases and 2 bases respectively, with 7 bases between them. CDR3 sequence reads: CASSDRTYEQYF. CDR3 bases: TGCGCCAGCAGCGACAGAACCTACGAGCAGTACTTC.

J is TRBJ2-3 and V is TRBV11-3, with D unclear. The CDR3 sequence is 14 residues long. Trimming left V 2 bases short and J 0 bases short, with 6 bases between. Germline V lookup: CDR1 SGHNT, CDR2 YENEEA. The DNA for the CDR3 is TGTGCCAGCAGCTTAACCAGGAGCACAGATACGCAGTATTTT. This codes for CASSLTRSTDTQYF.

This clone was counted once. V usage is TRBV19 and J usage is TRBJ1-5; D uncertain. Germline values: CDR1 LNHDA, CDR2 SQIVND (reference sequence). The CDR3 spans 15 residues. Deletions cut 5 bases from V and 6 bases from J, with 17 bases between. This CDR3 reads CASSSPRGGRQPQHF. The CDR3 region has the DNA TGTGCCAGTAGTTCCCCCCGGGGTGGGCGTCAGCCCCAGCATTTT.

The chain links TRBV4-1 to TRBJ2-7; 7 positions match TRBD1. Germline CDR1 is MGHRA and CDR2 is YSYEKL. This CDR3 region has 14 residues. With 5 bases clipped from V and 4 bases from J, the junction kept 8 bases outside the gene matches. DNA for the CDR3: TGCGCCAGCAGCGATCCCGGGACAGTTTACGAGCAGTACTTC. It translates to CASSDPGTVYEQYF.

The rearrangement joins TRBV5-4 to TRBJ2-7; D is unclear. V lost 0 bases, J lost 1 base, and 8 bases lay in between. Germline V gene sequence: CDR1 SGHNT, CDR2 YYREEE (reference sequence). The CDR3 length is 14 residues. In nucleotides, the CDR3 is TGTGCCAGCAGCTTGGTGGGCCGGTCCTACGAGCAGTACTTC. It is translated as CASSLVGRSYEQYF.

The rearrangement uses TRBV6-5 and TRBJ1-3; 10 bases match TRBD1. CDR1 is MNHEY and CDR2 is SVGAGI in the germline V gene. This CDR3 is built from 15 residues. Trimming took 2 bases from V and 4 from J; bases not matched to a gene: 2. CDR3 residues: CASSYGQGGGNTIYF. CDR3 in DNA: TGTGCCAGCAGTTACGGACAGGGGGGCGGAAACACCATATATTTT.

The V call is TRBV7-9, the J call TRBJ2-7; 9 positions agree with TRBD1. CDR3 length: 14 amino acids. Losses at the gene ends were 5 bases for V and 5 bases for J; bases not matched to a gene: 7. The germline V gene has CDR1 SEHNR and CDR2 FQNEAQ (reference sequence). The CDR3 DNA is TGTGCCAGCAGCCCCGGACAGGGGTTGAACGAGCAGTACTTC. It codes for CASSPGQGLNEQYF.

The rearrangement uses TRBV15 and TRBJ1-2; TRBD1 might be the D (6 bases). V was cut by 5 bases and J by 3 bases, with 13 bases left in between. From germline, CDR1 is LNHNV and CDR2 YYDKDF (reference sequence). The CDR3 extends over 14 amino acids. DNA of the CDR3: TGTGCCACCAGCTTTTCCGAGGGGGACTATGGCTACACCTTC. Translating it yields CATSFSEGDYGYTF.

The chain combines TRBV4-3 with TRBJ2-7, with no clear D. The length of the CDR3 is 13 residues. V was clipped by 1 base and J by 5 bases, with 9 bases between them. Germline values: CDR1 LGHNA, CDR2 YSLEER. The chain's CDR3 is CASSQVAGHEQYF. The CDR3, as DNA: TGCGCCAGCAGCCAAGTAGCCGGCCACGAGCAGTACTTC.